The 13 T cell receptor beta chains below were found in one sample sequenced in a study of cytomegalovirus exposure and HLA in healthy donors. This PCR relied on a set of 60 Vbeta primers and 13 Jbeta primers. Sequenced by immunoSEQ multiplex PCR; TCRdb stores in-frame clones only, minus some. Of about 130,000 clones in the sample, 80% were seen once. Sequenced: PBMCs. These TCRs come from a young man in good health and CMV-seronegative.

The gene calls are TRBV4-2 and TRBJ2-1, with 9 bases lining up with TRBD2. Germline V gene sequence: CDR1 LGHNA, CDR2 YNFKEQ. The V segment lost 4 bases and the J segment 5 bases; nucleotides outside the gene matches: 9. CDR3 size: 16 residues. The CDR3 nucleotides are TGTGCCAGCAGCCCACCCGCGGGAGGGCCAGACAATGAGCAGTTCTTC. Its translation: CASSPPAGGPDNEQFF.

The CDR3 DNA sequence: TGTGCCAGCAGTTCTAGAGGCTTCCCTAGTGATGAGCAGTTCTTC. Translated: CASSSRGFPSDEQFF. This chain links TRBV28 with TRBJ2-1; D gene ambiguous. CDR1 is MDHEN and CDR2 is SYDVKM in the germline V gene. V was pared by 4 bases and J by 8 bases, with 18 bases between. This CDR3 has 15 amino acids.

Here the CDR3 reads CASSMTGHSSYEQYF. The CDR3 DNA reads TGTGCCAGCAGTATGACGGGACATAGCTCCTACGAGCAGTACTTC. J is TRBJ2-7 and V is TRBV27; a weak D match, TRBD1 (6 bases). CDR1 is MNHEY and CDR2 is SMNVEV in the germline V gene (reference sequence). V was clipped by 5 bases and J by 0 bases, with 14 bases between them. The CDR3 length is 15 residues.

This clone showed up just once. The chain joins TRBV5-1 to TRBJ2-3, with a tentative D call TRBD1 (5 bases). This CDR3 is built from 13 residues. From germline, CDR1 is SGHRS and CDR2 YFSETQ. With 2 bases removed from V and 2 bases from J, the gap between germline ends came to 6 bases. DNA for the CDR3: TGCGCCAGCAGCTTCAGGGACACAGATACGCAGTATTTT. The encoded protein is CASSFRDTDTQYF.

This CDR3 reads CASSQDRGEFAEQYF. The CDR3 DNA sequence: TGCGCCAGCAGCCAAGATCGGGGTGAATTTGCCGAGCAGTACTTC. The chain employs TRBV4-1 and TRBJ2-7, with a weak D call TRBD2 (5 bases). The V end was cut by 0 bases, the J end by 6 bases, with 15 bases between. CDR1 and CDR2 from the germline V gene are MGHRA and YSYEKL. The CDR3 has 15 amino acids.

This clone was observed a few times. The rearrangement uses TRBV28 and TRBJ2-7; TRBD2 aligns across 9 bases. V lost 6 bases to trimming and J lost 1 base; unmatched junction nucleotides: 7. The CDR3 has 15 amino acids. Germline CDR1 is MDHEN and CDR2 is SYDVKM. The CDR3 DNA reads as TGTGCCAGCAGCGCGGCGACTAGCGGTTCCTACGAGCAGTACTTC. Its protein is CASSAATSGSYEQYF. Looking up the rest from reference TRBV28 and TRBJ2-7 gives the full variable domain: DVKVTQSSRYLVKRTGEKVFLECVQDMDHENMFWYRQDPGLGLRLIYFSYDVKMKEKGDIPEGYSVSREKKERFSLILESASTNQTSMYLCASSAATSGSYEQYFGPGTRLTVT.

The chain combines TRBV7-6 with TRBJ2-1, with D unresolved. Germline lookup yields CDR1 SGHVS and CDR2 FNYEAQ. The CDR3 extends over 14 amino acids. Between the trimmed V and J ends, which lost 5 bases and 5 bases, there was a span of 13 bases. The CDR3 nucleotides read TGTGCCAGCAGCCGTCAGCGAGCAAACAATGAGCAGTTCTTC. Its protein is CASSRQRANNEQFF.

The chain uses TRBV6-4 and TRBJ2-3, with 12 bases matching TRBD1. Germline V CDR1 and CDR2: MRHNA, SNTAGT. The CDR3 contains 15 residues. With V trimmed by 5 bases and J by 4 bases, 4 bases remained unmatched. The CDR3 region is CASSIGTGGADTQYF. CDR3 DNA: TGTGCCAGCAGTATAGGGACAGGGGGCGCAGATACGCAGTATTTT.

This CDR3 is CASSIGLAASYEQYF. As DNA, the CDR3 is TGTGCCAGCAGTATCGGACTAGCGGCCTCCTACGAGCAGTACTTC. The chain combines TRBV6-5 with TRBJ2-7; 10 nucleotides line up with TRBD2. The V and J ends lost 5 bases and 0 bases, in that order; junction bases with no gene match: 4. This CDR3 spans 15 amino acids. CDR1 is MNHEY and CDR2 is SVGAGI in the germline V gene.

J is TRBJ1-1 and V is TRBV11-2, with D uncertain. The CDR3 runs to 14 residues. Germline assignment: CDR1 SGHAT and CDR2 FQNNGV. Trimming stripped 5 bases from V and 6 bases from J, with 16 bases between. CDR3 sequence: CASSEISAWAEAFF. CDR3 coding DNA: TGTGCCAGCAGCGAAATCAGCGCGTGGGCTGAAGCTTTCTTT.

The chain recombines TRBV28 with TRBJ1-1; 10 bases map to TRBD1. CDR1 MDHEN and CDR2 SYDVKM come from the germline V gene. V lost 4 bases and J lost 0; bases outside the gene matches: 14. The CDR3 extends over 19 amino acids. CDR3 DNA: TGTGCCAGCAGTTCCCCGACAGGGGGCACTTACTACATGAACACTGAAGCTTTCTTT. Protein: CASSSPTGGTYYMNTEAFF.

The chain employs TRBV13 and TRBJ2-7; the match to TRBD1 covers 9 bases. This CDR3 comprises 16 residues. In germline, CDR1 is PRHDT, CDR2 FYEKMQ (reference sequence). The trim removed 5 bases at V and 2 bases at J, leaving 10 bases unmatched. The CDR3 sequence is CASSEGLGQGAYEQYF. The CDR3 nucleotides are TGTGCCAGCAGCGAGGGATTGGGACAGGGTGCCTACGAGCAGTACTTC.

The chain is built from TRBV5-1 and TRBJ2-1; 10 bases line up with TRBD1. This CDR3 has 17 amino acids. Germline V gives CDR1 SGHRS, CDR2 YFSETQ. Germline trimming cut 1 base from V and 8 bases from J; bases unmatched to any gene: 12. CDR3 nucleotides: TGCGCCAGCAGCTTGAATGTAATAATAGGACAGGGGGATGAGCAGTTCTTC. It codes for CASSLNVIIGQGDEQFF.